What follows are 21 T cell receptor beta chains derived from one specimen sequenced in a study of OX40 agonist ivuxolimab in advanced cancers. Data came from immunoSEQ multiplex PCR; TCRdb stores just in-frame clones and leaves some out. The repertoire holds 92,000 or so clones, with 75% to 90% as singletons. The sample here was CD4+ or CD8+ T cells sorted from blood, taken in a trial of the OX40 agonist ivuxolimab. Source of these receptors: an adult with an advanced solid tumor such as melanoma, head and neck, liver or kidney cancer.

The chain links TRBV9 to TRBJ2-1, with no clear D. The CDR3 totals 12 residues. V was cut by 0 bases and J by 6 bases, with 4 bases left in between. The germline CDR1 and CDR2 sequences are SGDLS and YYNGEE. The CDR3 reads CASSVAVNEQFF. CDR3 in DNA: TGTGCCAGCAGCGTAGCGGTCAATGAGCAGTTCTTC.

This chain connects TRBV27 to TRBJ2-7; TRBD1 matches at 7 bases. V was pared by 4 bases and J by 3 bases, with 9 bases of the junction left unmatched. The CDR3 runs to 15 residues. Germline assignment: CDR1 MNHEY and CDR2 SMNVEV (reference sequence). The CDR3, as DNA: TGTGCCAGCAGTTGGGGGTATACAGGGGACTACGAGCAGTACTTC. Translating it yields CASSWGYTGDYEQYF.

V and J are TRBV5-1 and TRBJ1-1; TRBD1 is a possible D gene (5 bases). CDR3 size: 14 residues. V was pared by 5 bases and J by 0 bases, with 11 bases between. Germline-derived CDR1 and CDR2 are SGHRS and YFSETQ. DNA for the CDR3: TGCGCCAGCAGTCAGGGATCCATGAACACTGAAGCTTTCTTT. Translating it yields CASSQGSMNTEAFF.

This rearrangement joins TRBV2 to TRBJ1-1; tentative D call: TRBD1 (6 bases). Trimming stripped 2 bases from V and 3 bases from J, with 13 bases between. Germline CDR1 SNHLY, CDR2 FYNNEI. The CDR3 covers 15 residues. The chain's CDR3 is CASSETPQGDTEAFF. CDR3 bases: TGTGCCAGCAGTGAAACCCCACAGGGAGACACTGAAGCTTTCTTT.

The genes are TRBV30 and TRBJ2-3; possible D gene TRBD2, 5 bases. The CDR3 is 13 amino acids. Trimming left V 8 bases short and J 2 bases short, with 14 bases between. Germline CDR1 reads GTSNPN; CDR2 reads SVGIG (reference sequence). The CDR3 protein is CARSGDSTDTQYF. The CDR3 DNA sequence: TGTGCCCGCAGCGGAGACTCCACAGATACGCAGTATTTT.

Details on this clone: The junction does not match germline at one end; this may be a read error. The chain couples TRBV4-1 to TRBJ2-5, with 8 bases aligning to TRBD1. The assigned J gene may be wrong: the sequence end matches TRBJ2-7 better. The CDR3 runs 15 residues. Germline CDR1 MGHRA, CDR2 YSYEKL. CDR3 loop: CASSLARTGSYEQYF. In nucleotides, the CDR3 is TGTGCCAGCAGCTTAGCCCGGACAGGGAGCTACGAGCAGTACTTC.

This clone was seen only once. The genes are TRBV27 and TRBJ1-2; 10 bases align to TRBD1. This CDR3 spans 18 amino acids. The junction had 10 bases not matched to a gene; V was cut back by 2 bases and J by 1 base. Per the germline V gene, CDR1 is MNHEY and CDR2 is SMNVEV (reference sequence). CDR3 nucleotides: TGTGCCAGCAGTTTAAGCGGACAGGGGGAGATACTTAACTATGGCTACACCTTC. It codes for CASSLSGQGEILNYGYTF.

This chain links TRBV30 with TRBJ2-3; TRBD1 or TRBD2 may be the D gene (5 bases each). The CDR3 extends over 13 amino acids. V was cut by 2 bases and J by 2 bases, with 8 bases left in between. Germline values: CDR1 GTSNPN, CDR2 SVGIG (reference sequence). The CDR3 reads CAWSWGNTDTQYF. The CDR3 coding sequence is TGTGCCTGGAGTTGGGGGAACACAGATACGCAGTATTTT.

J is TRBJ2-2 and V is TRBV7-3; unclear D gene. CDR3 length equals 15 residues. CDR1 and CDR2 (germline): SGHTA, FQGTGA. Trimming cost V 5 bases and J 6 bases, with 16 bases left between them. CDR3 bases: TGTGCCAGCAGCCCCTCCTCGAGTCGAGCCGGGGAGCTGTTTTTT. As protein: CASSPSSSRAGELFF.

V is TRBV27 and J is TRBJ2-7; D is possibly TRBD1 (6 bases). The CDR3 spans 13 residues. CDR1 MNHEY and CDR2 SMNVEV come from the germline V gene (reference sequence). Trimming shortened V by 5 bases and J by 2 bases, and 10 bases separated the two germline ends. The CDR3 bases are TGTGCCAGCAGTCCAGGGGTTGCCTACGAGCAGTACTTC. Its protein is CASSPGVAYEQYF.

The genes are TRBV6-6 and TRBJ1-1; 9 bases match TRBD1. V trimming: 5 bases; J trimming: 6 bases; junction bases outside the gene matches: 10. Germline V gene lookup returns CDR1 MNHNY and CDR2 SVGAGI (reference sequence). The CDR3 extends over 15 amino acids. Here the CDR3 reads CASSPRTGVIPEAFF. CDR3 nucleotide sequence: TGTGCCAGCAGTCCCCGGACAGGGGTAATCCCTGAAGCTTTCTTT.

The chain carries TRBV29-1 and TRBJ1-4; no definite D call. The CDR3 consists of 14 residues. CDR1 SQVTM and CDR2 ANQGSEA come from the germline V gene. V lost 0 bases to trimming and J lost 3 bases, with 8 bases between them. The CDR3 is CSVEDLQANEKLFF. CDR3 DNA: TGCAGCGTTGAAGATCTGCAGGCTAATGAAAAACTGTTTTTT.

This chain joins TRBV10-3 and TRBJ2-1; D might be TRBD1 (5 bases). Germline-derived CDR1 and CDR2 are ENHRY and SYGVKD. Trimming pared 0 bases from V and 7 bases from J, leaving 16 bases between. The CDR3 has 16 residues. The CDR3 sequence is CAISESSFRGRNEQFF. The CDR3 DNA is TGTGCCATCAGTGAGTCCTCGTTTAGGGGTCGGAATGAGCAGTTCTTC.

The chain uses TRBV7-2 and TRBJ2-5; possible D gene TRBD2, 6 bases. This CDR3 comprises 15 residues. Germline V gene sequence: CDR1 SGHTA, CDR2 FQGNSA. Trimming removed 3 bases from V and 2 bases from J, with 13 bases in between. The CDR3, as DNA: TGTGCCAGCAGCTTGGGGCGGAGCGGGCAAGAGACCCAGTACTTC. Its protein is CASSLGRSGQETQYF.

The chain combines TRBV5-1 with TRBJ1-3; possible D gene TRBD1, 5 bases. CDR1 and CDR2 from the germline V gene are SGHRS and YFSETQ. V gave up 1 base and J gave up 0 bases, with 5 bases separating them. CDR3 size: 14 residues. CDR3 loop: CASSLTGSGNTIYF. The CDR3 DNA reads as TGCGCCAGCAGCTTGACAGGCTCTGGAAACACCATATATTTT.

CDR3 residues: CASSIGWDAYEQYF. The CDR3 nucleotides read TGTGCCAGTAGTATAGGATGGGACGCCTACGAGCAGTACTTC. The V gene is TRBV19, the J gene TRBJ2-7, with D perhaps matching TRBD1 or TRBD2 (5 bases each). The V and J ends lost 1 base and 2 bases respectively, with 9 bases between them. CDR1 and CDR2 from the germline V gene are LNHDA and SQIVND (reference sequence). The CDR3 contains 14 residues.

The chain combines TRBV10-1 with TRBJ2-1, with TRBD2 identical over 9 bases. Germline V gives CDR1 WNHNN, CDR2 SYGVQD (reference sequence). This CDR3 has 15 residues. Unmatched junction bases numbered 1, after V lost 0 bases and J lost 4 bases. CDR3 DNA sequence: TGCGCCAGCAGTGAGTCTAGCGGGGGTTACAATGAGCAGTTCTTC. Its protein product is CASSESSGGYNEQFF.

The chain has TRBV11-3 and TRBJ2-7; 8 bases fit TRBD2. With V trimmed by 11 bases and J by 1 base, 10 bases remained unmatched. The CDR3 consists of 14 residues. Germline-derived CDR1 and CDR2 are SGHNT and YENEEA. CDR3 sequence: CARPSGGGSYEQYF. In DNA, the CDR3 is TGTGCCCGTCCCTCCGGGGGGGGTTCCTACGAGCAGTACTTC.

The chain recombines TRBV28 with TRBJ1-3, with TRBD1 identical over 8 bases. The CDR3 covers 18 residues. V lost 3 bases, J lost 4 bases, and 14 bases stayed unmatched. CDR1 MDHEN and CDR2 SYDVKM come from the germline V gene. As DNA, the CDR3 is TGTGCCAGCAGTTTTATGTTTGACGGACAGGGAGGAGGAAACACCATATATTTT. Translated, it gives CASSFMFDGQGGGNTIYF.

This sequence joins TRBV27 and TRBJ2-7; D not certain. The CDR3 is 12 residues long. Germline lookup yields CDR1 MNHEY and CDR2 SMNVEV (reference sequence). Trimming shortened V by 2 bases and J by 5 bases, and 7 bases separated the two germline ends. CDR3 nucleotides: TGTGCCAGCAGTTTAGTGTCCCACGAGCAGTACTTC. Residues: CASSLVSHEQYF.

Concerning this clone: The junction departs from germline at one end; a sequencing error may be responsible. This chain uses TRBV7-7 with TRBJ2-2; 12 bases match TRBD2. Germline V gives CDR1 SSHAT, CDR2 FNYEAQ (reference sequence). CDR3 size: 15 residues. CDR3 in amino acids: CASSPLAGGTGELFF. As DNA, the CDR3 is TGTGCTAGCAGCCCACTAGCGGGAGGAACCGGGGAGCTGTTTTTT. The complete variable domain, with remaining parts taken from reference TRBV7-7 and TRBJ2-2, reads GAGVSQSPRYKVTKRGQDVTLRCDPISSHATLYWYQQALGQGPEFLTYFNYEAQPDKSGLPSDRFSAERPEGSISTLTIQRTEQRDSAMYRCASSPLAGGTGELFFGEGSRLTVL.